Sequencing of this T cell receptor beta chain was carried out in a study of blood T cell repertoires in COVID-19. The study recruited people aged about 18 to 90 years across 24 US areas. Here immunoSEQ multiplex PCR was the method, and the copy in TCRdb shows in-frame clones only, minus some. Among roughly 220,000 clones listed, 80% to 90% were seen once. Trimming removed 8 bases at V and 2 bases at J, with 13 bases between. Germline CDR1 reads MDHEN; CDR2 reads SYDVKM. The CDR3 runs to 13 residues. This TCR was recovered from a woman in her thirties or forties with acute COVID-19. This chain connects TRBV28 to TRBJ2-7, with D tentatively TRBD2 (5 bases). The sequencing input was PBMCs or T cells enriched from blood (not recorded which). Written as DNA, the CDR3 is TGTGCCAGCGAGGACTCACCAACCTACGAGCAGTACTTC. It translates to CASEDSPTYEQYF.